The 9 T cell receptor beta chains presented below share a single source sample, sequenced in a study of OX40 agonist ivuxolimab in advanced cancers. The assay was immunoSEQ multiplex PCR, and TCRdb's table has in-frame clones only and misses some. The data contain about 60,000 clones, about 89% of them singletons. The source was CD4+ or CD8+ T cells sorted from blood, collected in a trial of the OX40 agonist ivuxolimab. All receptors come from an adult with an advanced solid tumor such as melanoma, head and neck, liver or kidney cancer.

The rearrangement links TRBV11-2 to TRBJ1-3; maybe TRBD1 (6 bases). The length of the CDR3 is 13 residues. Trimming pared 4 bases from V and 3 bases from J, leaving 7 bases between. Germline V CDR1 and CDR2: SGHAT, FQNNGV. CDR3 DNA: TGTGCCAGCAGCTGGGACAATGGAAACACCATATATTTT. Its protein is CASSWDNGNTIYF. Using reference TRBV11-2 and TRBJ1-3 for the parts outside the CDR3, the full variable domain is EAGVAQSPRYKIIEKRQSVAFWCNPISGHATLYWYQQILGQGPKLLIQFQNNGVVDDSQLPKDRFSAERLKGVDSTLKIQPAKLEDSAVYLCASSWDNGNTIYFGEGSWLTVV.

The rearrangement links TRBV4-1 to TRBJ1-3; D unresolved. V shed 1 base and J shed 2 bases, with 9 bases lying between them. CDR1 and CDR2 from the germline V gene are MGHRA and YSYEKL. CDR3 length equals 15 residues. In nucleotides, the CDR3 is TGCGCCAGCAGCCAAGCACCGGGGACTGGAAACACCATATATTTT. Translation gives CASSQAPGTGNTIYF.

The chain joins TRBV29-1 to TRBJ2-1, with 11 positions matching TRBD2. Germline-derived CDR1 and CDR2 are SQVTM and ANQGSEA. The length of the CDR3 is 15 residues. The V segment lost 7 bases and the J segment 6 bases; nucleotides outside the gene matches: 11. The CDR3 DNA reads TGCAGCGCCATTGGGCTAGCGGGAGGCAGCAATGAGCAGTTCTTC. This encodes CSAIGLAGGSNEQFF.

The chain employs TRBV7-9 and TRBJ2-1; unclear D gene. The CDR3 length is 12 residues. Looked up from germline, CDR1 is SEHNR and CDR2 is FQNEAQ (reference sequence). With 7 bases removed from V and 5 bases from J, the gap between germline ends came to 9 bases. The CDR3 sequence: CASTLGDNEQFF. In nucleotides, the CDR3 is TGTGCCAGCACCTTGGGCGACAATGAGCAGTTCTTC.

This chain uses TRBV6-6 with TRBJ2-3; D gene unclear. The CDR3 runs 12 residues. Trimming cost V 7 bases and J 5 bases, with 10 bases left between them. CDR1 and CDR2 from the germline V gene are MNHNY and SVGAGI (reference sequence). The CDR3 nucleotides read TGTGCCAGCACACTGTCTTTAGATACGCAGTATTTT. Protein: CASTLSLDTQYF.

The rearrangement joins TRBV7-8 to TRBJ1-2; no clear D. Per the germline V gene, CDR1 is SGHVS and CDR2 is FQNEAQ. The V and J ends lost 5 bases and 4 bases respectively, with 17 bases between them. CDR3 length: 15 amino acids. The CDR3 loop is CASSVEPGVGYGYTF. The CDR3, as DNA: TGTGCCAGCAGCGTAGAGCCCGGCGTGGGCTATGGCTACACCTTC.

The CDR3: CASNERSDTQYF. CDR3 coding DNA: TGTGCCAGCAACGAGCGTTCAGATACGCAGTATTTT. The J gene is TRBJ2-3, the V gene TRBV2; D is uncertain. V lost 7 bases to trimming and J lost 4 bases, with 9 bases between them. This CDR3 has 12 residues. The germline gives CDR1 SNHLY, CDR2 FYNNEI. Based on the CDR3 plus reference TRBV2 and TRBJ2-3, the full variable domain is EPEVTQTPSHQVTQMGQEVILRCVPISNHLYFYWYRQILGQKVEFLVSFYNNEISEKSEIFDDQFSVERPDGSNFTLKIRSTKLEDSAMYFCASNERSDTQYFGPGTRLTVL.

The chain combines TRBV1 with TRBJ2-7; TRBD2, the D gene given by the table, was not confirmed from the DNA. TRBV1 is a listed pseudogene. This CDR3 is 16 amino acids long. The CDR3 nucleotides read TGCACCAGCAGCCAAGATCGTCGGGGGGCTATCTACGAGCAGTACGTC. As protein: CTSSQDRRGAIYEQYV.

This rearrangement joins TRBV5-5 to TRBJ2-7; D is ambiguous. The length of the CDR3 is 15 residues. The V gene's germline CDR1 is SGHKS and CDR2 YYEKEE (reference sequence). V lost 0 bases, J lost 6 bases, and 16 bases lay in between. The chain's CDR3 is CASSLEKVGPLEQYV. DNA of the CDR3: TGTGCCAGCAGCTTGGAGAAGGTCGGGCCCCTCGAGCAGTACGTC.